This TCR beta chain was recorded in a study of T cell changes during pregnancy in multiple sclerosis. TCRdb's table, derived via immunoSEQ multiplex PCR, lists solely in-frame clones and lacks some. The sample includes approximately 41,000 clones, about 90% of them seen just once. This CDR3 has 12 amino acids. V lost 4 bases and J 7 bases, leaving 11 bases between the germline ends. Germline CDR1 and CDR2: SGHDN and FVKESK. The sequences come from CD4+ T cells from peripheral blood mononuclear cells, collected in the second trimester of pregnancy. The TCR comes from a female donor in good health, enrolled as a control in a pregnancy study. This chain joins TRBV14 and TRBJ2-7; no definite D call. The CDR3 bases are TGTGCCAGCAGCCGCCTAGTCGGAGAGCAGTACTTC. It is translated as CASSRLVGEQYF.